This entry lists 18 T cell receptor beta chains sequenced from one sample in a study of blood T cells in healthy people across ages. PCR was performed a second time for about 7 to 12 cycles using a sample-barcoded 5' primer and a J-beta primer mix. TCRdb recomputed calls from the 5' RACE reads with MiXCR, one row per CDR3 protein. The sample shows 1.5 million to 2 million distinct CDR3 sequences, over 25% of them seen only once. Material: blood. The receptor source for this set is a woman under 40 in good health.

This clonotype was recorded many times. This chain joins TRBV6-5 and TRBJ2-7, with D perhaps matching TRBD1 (6 bases). The CDR3 length is 15 residues. The germline CDR1 and CDR2 sequences are MNHEY and SVGAGI. V lost 0 bases and J lost 3, with 12 bases in between. CDR3 nucleotides: TGTGCCAGCAGTTACTCGAAGGTACAGGGCTACGAGCAGTACTTC. Translated: CASSYSKVQGYEQYF.

The chain uses TRBV2 and TRBJ1-2; D is ambiguous. V was pared by 0 bases and J by 8 bases, with 7 bases between. The CDR3 spans 12 residues. Germline CDR1 and CDR2: SNHLY and FYNNEI. CDR3 residues: CASSEALKGYTF. The CDR3, as DNA: TGTGCCAGCAGTGAAGCGCTGAAAGGCTACACCTTC.

This chain connects TRBV2 to TRBJ2-5, with a tentative D call TRBD2 (7 bases). V was pared by 2 bases and J by 11 bases, with 18 bases between. CDR1 and CDR2 from the germline V gene are SNHLY and FYNNEI. The CDR3 loop spans 14 amino acids. CDR3 residues: CASSEMTRGREQYF. DNA of the CDR3: TGTGCCAGCAGTGAAATGACAAGGGGGAGGGAGCAGTACTTC.

This rearrangement joins TRBV6-1 to TRBJ2-7; 7 bases are a match to TRBD1. Losses at the gene ends were 7 bases for V and 3 bases for J; bases not matched to a gene: 9. The CDR3 runs to 14 residues. Germline assignment: CDR1 MNHNS and CDR2 SASEGT. The CDR3 reads CASTNRDSLYEQYF. The DNA of the CDR3 is TGTGCCAGCACGAACCGGGACAGCCTCTACGAGCAGTACTTC.

As regards this clonotype: Since a much larger clone is just one base distant, this may be a read error. This chain connects TRBV12-3 or TRBV12-4 to TRBJ2-7; TRBD2 aligns across 13 bases. The CDR3 runs to 15 residues. CDR3 amino acids: CASSPWTSGSNEQCF. In DNA, the CDR3 is TGTGCCAGCAGTCCGTGGACTAGCGGGAGTAACGAGCAGTGCTTC.

The chain couples TRBV7-8 to TRBJ2-1; D is ambiguous. This CDR3 is 19 amino acids long. Germline V lookup: CDR1 SGHVS, CDR2 FQNEAQ. V was cut by 1 base and J by 4 bases, with 23 bases left in between. As DNA, the CDR3 is TGTGCCAGCAGCTTAGTTCCCCCCCCAGTGGTGGCAGCATACAATGAGCAGTTCTTC. Protein product: CASSLVPPPVVAAYNEQFF.

Turning to this clonotype: Compared with germline, one end of the junction differs, possibly owing to a read error. The J gene is TRBJ1-5, the V gene TRBV6-5; D not certain. The length of the CDR3 is 13 residues. Germline V gene data show CDR1 as MNHEY and CDR2 as SVGAGI. CDR3: CTSSRTRNQPQHF. For the CDR3, the DNA is TGTACCAGCAGCCGGACTAGGAATCAGCCCCAGCATTTT.

The table lists this clonotype with a count of one. This chain links TRBV7-8 with TRBJ2-2; D is uncertain. The CDR3 has 13 amino acids. V was trimmed by 2 bases and J by 6 bases, leaving 7 bases between them. Germline CDR1 SGHVS, CDR2 FQNEAQ. For the CDR3, the DNA is TGTGCCAGCAGCTTACACGGACCCGGGGAGCTGTTTTTT. The encoded protein is CASSLHGPGELFF.

This chain uses TRBV28 with TRBJ2-5; 7 bases are shared with TRBD1. The V and J ends lost 5 bases and 4 bases, in that order; junction bases with no gene match: 7. The CDR3 is 14 residues long. Germline CDR1 and CDR2: MDHEN and SYDVKM. The CDR3 protein is CASSLIRGTETQYF. In nucleotides, the CDR3 is TGTGCCAGCAGTCTCATCAGGGGGACAGAGACCCAGTACTTC.

This clonotype was recorded many times. The chain employs TRBV6-6 and TRBJ2-7; 9 bases align to TRBD1. V lost 5 bases to trimming and J lost 3 bases; unmatched junction nucleotides: 8. Germline V lookup: CDR1 MNHNY, CDR2 SVGAGI (reference sequence). This CDR3 comprises 15 residues. The chain's CDR3 is CASSNPSDRGYEQYF. The CDR3 DNA sequence: TGTGCCAGCAGTAACCCGTCGGACAGGGGCTACGAGCAGTACTTC.

The J gene is TRBJ1-5, the V gene TRBV12-5; D gene uncertain. The CDR3 has 11 amino acids. V gave up 5 bases and J gave up 5 bases, with 4 bases separating them. Germline CDR1 and CDR2: LGHNT and FRNRAP. The CDR3 nucleotides read TGTGCTAGTGGTCCCCATCAGCCCCAGCATTTT. Translation gives CASGPHQPQHF.

This clonotype was observed at least ten times. The chain joins TRBV2 to TRBJ2-7, with TRBD2 matching over 12 bases. This CDR3 has 14 amino acids. Losses at the gene ends were 7 bases for V and 6 bases for J; bases not matched to a gene: 7. The V gene's germline CDR1 is SNHLY and CDR2 FYNNEI. CDR3 DNA sequence: TGTGCCAGCACGGGACTAGCGGGTTTTCGCGAGCAGTACTTC. The encoded protein is CASTGLAGFREQYF. The full variable domain, in which reference TRBV2 and TRBJ2-7 provide the parts outside the CDR3, is EPEVTQTPSHQVTQMGQEVILRCVPISNHLYFYWYRQILGQKVEFLVSFYNNEISEKSEIFDDQFSVERPDGSNFTLKIRSTKLEDSAMYFCASTGLAGFREQYFGPGTRLTVT.

This clonotype was seen a few times. V is TRBV5-1 and J is TRBJ2-1; 9 bases fit TRBD2. The germline CDR1 and CDR2 sequences are SGHRS and YFSETQ. The length of the CDR3 is 15 residues. The V segment lost 4 bases and the J segment 1 base; nucleotides outside the gene matches: 3. DNA of the CDR3: TGCGCCAGCAGCGACGGACTAGCGTCCTACAATGAGCAGTTCTTC. Protein sequence: CASSDGLASYNEQFF.

This clonotype was picked up a small number of times. The chain uses TRBV27 and TRBJ1-2, with TRBD1 matching 9 bases. Germline V lookup: CDR1 MNHEY, CDR2 SMNVEV (reference sequence). Trimming cost V 6 bases and J 8 bases; bases outside gene matches: 7. This CDR3 is built from 13 residues. The CDR3: CASRTGTGLGYTF. The CDR3 region has the DNA TGTGCCAGCAGAACCGGGACAGGGCTGGGCTACACCTTC.

The gene calls are TRBV7-2 and TRBJ2-1; TRBD2 aligns across 7 bases. The tail of the sequence fits TRBJ2-7 better, so the J call may be wrong. CDR3 length equals 16 residues. CDR1 and CDR2 from the germline V gene are SGHTA and FQGNSA. CDR3 bases: TGTGCCAGCAGACCCCCGGGGCTAGCGGACTACAATGAGCAGTACTTC. Protein product: CASRPPGLADYNEQYF.

The chain links TRBV20-1 to TRBJ2-7; perhaps TRBD1 as D (7 bases). V gave up 3 bases and J gave up 7 bases, with 16 bases separating them. The CDR3 loop spans 13 amino acids. Germline CDR1 DFQATT, CDR2 SNEGSKA (reference sequence). DNA for the CDR3: TGCAGTGCTAGTCCAGGGGGGTTTATAGAGCAGTACTTC. This translates into CSASPGGFIEQYF.

On this clonotype itself: Since a much larger clone is just one base distant, this may be a read error. The chain recombines TRBV7-9 with TRBJ1-2; maybe TRBD1 (6 bases). In germline, CDR1 is SEHNR, CDR2 FQNEAQ (reference sequence). CDR3 length: 14 residues. The CDR3 sequence: CASSLMMRGRGYIF. The CDR3 region has the DNA TGTGCCAGCAGCTTAATGATGCGGGGGCGCGGCTACATCTTC.

The V call is TRBV19, the J call TRBJ2-3; D is ambiguous. Trimming left V 6 bases short and J 2 bases short, with 12 bases between. The CDR3 has 14 residues. CDR1 is LNHDA, CDR2 SQIVND, per germline (reference sequence). The CDR3 DNA reads as TGTGCCAGTAGAGCGAAACAATCCACAGATACGCAGTATTTT. Translating gives CASRAKQSTDTQYF. Together with reference TRBV19 and TRBJ2-3, the CDR3 gives the full variable domain: DGGITQSPKYLFRKEGQNVTLSCEQNLNHDAMYWYRQDPGQGLRLIYYSQIVNDFQKGDIAEGYSVSREKKESFPLTVTSAQKNPTAFYLCASRAKQSTDTQYFGPGTRLTVL.